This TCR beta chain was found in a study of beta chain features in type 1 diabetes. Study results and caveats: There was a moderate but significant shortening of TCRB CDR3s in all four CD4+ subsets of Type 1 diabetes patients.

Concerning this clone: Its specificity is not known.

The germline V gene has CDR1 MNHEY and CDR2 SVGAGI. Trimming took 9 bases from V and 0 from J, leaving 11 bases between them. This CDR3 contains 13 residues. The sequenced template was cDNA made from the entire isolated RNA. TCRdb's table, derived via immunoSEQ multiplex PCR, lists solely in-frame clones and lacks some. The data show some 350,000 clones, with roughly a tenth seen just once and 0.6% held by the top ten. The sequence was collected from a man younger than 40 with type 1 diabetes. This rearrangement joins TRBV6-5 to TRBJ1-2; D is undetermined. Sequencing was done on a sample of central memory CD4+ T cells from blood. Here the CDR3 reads CASTRHANYGYTF. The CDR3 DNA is TGTGCCAGTACCAGACATGCTAACTATGGCTACACCTTC.